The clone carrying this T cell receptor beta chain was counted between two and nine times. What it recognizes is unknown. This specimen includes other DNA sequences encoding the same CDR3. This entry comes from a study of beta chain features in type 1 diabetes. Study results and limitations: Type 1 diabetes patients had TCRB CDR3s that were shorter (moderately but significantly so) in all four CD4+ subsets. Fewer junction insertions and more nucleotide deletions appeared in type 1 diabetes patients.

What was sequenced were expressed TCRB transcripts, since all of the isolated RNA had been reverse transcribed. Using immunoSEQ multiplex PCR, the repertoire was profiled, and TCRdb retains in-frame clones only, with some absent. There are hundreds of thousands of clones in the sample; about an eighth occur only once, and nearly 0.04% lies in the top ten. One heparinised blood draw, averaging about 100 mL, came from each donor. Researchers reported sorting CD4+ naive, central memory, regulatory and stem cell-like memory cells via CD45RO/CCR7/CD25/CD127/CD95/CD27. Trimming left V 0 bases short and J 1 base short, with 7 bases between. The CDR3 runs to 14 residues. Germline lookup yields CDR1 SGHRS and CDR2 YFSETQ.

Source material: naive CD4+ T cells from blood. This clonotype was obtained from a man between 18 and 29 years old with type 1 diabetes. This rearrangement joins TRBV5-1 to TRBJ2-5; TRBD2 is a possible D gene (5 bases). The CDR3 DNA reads TGCGCCAGCAGCTTGGGAGGGAGCCAAGAGACCCAGTACTTC. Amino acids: CASSLGGSQETQYF. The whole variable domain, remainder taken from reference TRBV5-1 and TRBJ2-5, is KAGVTQTPRYLIKTRGQQVTLSCSPISGHRSVSWYQQTPGQGLQFLFEYFSETQRNKGNFPGRFSGRQFSNSRSEMNVSTLELGDSALYLCASSLGGSQETQYFGPGTRLLVL.